The clone carrying this T cell receptor (beta chain) was counted ten times or more. Its antigen is undetermined. Until they underwent thyroid surgery, no patient had received any treatment. This sample stems from a study of metastatic and nonmetastatic thyroid tumors. Study details: Peripheral blood and tumor or nodule samples from malignant and benign thyroid patients were compared. Overall study results and limits: Compared with benign nodules, malignant thyroid tumors were reported to have significantly higher TCR beta diversity in both blood and tumor.

Original methodology: CDR3 was compared across clinicopathological groups, and the resulting differences were used to build a distant-metastasis classifier for papillary thyroid cancer. Using MiXCR, TCRdb re-called clones from the PCR reads. TCRdb assigned the V and J calls; the authors' analysis was not used. The sample has tens of thousands of clones, 15% seen once. V shed 8 bases and J shed 4 bases, with 18 bases lying between them. This CDR3 spans 16 amino acids. Germline lookup yields CDR1 LNHNV and CDR2 YYDKDF (reference sequence). The V call is TRBV15, the J call TRBJ1-6; D remains unclear. The sequence was obtained from a female donor with papillary thyroid cancer or a benign thyroid nodule (not recorded which). Some clones in this sample may be carry-over from other donors' samples. The material sequenced was blood. As DNA, the CDR3 is TGTGCCACCCGTGACCCCGGCCAAGGGTATAATTCACCCCTCCACTTT. Encoded protein: CATRDPGQGYNSPLHF.